This T cell receptor (beta chain) was captured in a study of cytomegalovirus exposure and HLA in healthy donors. Findings of the study overall: High sensitivity and specificity were reportedly achieved when the classifier diagnosed cytomegalovirus status. In a later analysis, TCR association rates varied by HLA locus: DRB1 most, HLA-C fewest.

The CDR3 extends over 13 amino acids. V gave up 9 bases and J gave up 3 bases, with 12 bases separating them. Germline-derived CDR1 and CDR2 are MDHEN and SYDVKM. On this clone: Its specificity is not known.

The study ran its PCR with 60 Vbeta and 13 Jbeta primers. Using immunoSEQ multiplex PCR, the repertoire was profiled, and TCRdb retains in-frame clones only, with some absent. The sample yields about 190,000 clones, more than 70% seen once. The sequence derives from a man in his forties in good health and CMV-seropositive. The material sequenced was PBMCs. V is TRBV28 and J is TRBJ1-5, with D perhaps TRBD1 (5 bases). This chain's CDR3 is CASETEINQPQHF. CDR3 coding DNA: TGTGCCAGTGAGACAGAGATCAATCAGCCCCAGCATTTT.